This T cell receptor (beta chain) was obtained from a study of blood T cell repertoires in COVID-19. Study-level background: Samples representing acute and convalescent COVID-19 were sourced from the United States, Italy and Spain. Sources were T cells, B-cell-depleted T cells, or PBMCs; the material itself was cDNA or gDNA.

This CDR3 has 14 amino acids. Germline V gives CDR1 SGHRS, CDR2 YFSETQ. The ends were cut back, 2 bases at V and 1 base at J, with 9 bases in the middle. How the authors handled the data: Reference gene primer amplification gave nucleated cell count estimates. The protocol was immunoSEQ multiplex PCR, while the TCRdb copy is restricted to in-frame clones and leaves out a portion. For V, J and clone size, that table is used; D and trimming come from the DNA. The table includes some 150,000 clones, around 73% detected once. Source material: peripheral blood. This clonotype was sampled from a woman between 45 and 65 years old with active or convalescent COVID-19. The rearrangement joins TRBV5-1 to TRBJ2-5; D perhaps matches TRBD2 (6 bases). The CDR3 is CASSFGDSQETQYF. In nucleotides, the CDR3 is TGCGCCAGCAGCTTCGGGGACTCCCAAGAGACCCAGTACTTC.